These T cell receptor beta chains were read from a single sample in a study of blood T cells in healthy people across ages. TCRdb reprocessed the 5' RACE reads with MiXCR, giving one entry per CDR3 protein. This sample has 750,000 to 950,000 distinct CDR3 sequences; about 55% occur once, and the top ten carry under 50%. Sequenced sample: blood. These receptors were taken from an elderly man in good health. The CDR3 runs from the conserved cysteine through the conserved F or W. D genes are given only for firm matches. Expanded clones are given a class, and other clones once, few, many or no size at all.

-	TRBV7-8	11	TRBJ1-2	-	CASRPIDGYTF	TGTGCCAGCAGACCCATTGATGGCTACACCTTC
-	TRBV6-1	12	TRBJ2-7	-	CASSDQGHEQYF	TGTGCCAGCAGTGATCAGGGTCACGAGCAGTACTTC
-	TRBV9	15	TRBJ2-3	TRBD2	CASSVASGVTDTQYF	TGTGCCAGCAGCGTGGCTAGCGGGGTCACAGATACGCAGTATTTT
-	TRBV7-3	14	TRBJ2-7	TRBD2	CASSLAGGPAEQYF	TGTGCCAGCAGCCTAGCGGGAGGGCCAGCCGAGCAGTACTTC
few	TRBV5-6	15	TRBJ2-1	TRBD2	CASSWGGSLGNEQFF	TGTGCCAGCAGCTGGGGGGGATCCCTGGGCAATGAGCAGTTCTTC
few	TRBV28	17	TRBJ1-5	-	CASSLLEALAGDQPQHF	TGTGCCAGCAGTTTACTAGAAGCTCTGGCGGGAGATCAGCCCCAGCATTTT
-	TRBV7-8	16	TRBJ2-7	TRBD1	CASSFRRQGPGYEQYF	TGTGCCAGCAGCTTCCGGCGACAGGGGCCAGGCTACGAGCAGTACTTC
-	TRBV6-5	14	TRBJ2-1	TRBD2	CASIGRGMYNEQFF	TGTGCCAGCATCGGGAGGGGAATGTACAATGAGCAGTTCTTC
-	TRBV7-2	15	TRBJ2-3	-	CASSSPGPGKDTQYF	TGTGCCAGCAGCTCGCCCGGCCCCGGGAAAGATACGCAGTATTTT
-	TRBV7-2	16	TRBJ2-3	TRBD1	CASSAGQGGAHRYAYF	TGTGCCAGCAGCGCAGGACAGGGTGGTGCGCACAGATACGCGTATTTT
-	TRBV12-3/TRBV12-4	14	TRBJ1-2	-	CVSSLGPSTNGYTF	TGTGTCAGCAGTTTAGGACCGAGCACTAATGGCTACACCTTC
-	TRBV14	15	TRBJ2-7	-	CASSQEWGGGYEQYF	TGTGCCAGCAGCCAAGAATGGGGGGGCGGCTACGAGCAGTACTTC
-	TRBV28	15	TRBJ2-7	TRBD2	CASSQLTGGSYEQYF	TGTGCCAGCAGTCAGCTTACGGGGGGATCGTACGAGCAGTACTTC
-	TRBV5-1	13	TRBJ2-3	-	CASSLAGFDTQYF	TGCGCCAGCAGCTTGGCAGGTTTTGATACGCAGTATTTT
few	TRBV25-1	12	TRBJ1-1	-	CASSEGWAKAFF	TGTGCCAGCAGTGAGGGGTGGGCCAAGGCTTTCTTT
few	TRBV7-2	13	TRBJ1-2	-	CASSVEIRGGYTF	TGTGCCAGCAGCGTAGAGATAAGGGGCGGCTACACCTTC
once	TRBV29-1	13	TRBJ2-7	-	CSVAGTGVHEQYF	TGCAGCGTTGCCGGGACGGGGGTACACGAGCAGTACTTC
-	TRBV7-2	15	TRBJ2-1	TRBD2	CASSLGHPGGNEQFF	TGTGCCAGCAGCTTAGGACACCCGGGGGGCAATGAGCAGTTCTTC
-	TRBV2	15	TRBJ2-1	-	CASSERAGDYNEQFF	TGTGCCAGCAGTGAAAGGGCAGGGGACTACAATGAGCAGTTCTTC
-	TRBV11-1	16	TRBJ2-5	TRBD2	CASSSKRGVHYNEQYF	TGTGCCAGCAGCTCAAAGCGGGGAGTCCACTACAATGAGCAGTACTTC
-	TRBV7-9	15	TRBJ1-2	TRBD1	CASEDSGQANYGYTF	TGTGCCAGCGAGGATTCGGGACAGGCCAACTATGGCTACACCTTC
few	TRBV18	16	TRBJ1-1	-	CASSPPGQNMNTEAFF	TGTGCCAGCTCACCCCCTGGACAGAACATGAACACTGAAGCTTTCTTT
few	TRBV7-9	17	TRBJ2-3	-	CASSSPPGSRVLDTQYF	TGTGCCAGCAGCTCCCCTCCAGGGAGCCGGGTTTTAGATACGCAGTATTTT
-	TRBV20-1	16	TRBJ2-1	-	CSARLRLVRGLGEQFF	TGCAGTGCTAGGCTGCGACTAGTAAGGGGCCTAGGTGAGCAGTTCTTC
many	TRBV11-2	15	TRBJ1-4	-	CASSSPETYNEKLFF	TGTGCCAGCAGCTCTCCCGAGACCTATAATGAAAAACTGTTTTTT
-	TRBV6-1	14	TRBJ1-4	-	CASSEAATNEKLFF	TGTGCCAGCAGTGAAGCCGCAACTAATGAAAAACTGTTTTTT
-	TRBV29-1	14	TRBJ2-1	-	CSVEGTESYNEQFF	TGCAGCGTTGAAGGGACAGAATCCTACAATGAGCAGTTCTTC
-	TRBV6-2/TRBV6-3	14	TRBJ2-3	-	CASSYAGDTDTQYF	TGTGCCAGCAGTTATGCAGGAGATACAGATACGCAGTATTTT
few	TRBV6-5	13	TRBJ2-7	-	CASRSDSSYEQYF	TGTGCCAGCCGAAGCGACAGCTCCTACGAGCAGTACTTC
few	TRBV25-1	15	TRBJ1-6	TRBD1	CASSADRGDNSPLHF	TGTGCCAGCAGTGCGGACAGGGGGGACAATTCACCCCTCCACTTT
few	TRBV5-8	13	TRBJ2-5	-	CASSLERGKEQYF	TGTGCCAGCAGCTTGGAACGCGGTAAAGAGCAGTACTTC
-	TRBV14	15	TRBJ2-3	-	CASSHRGPRTDTQYF	TGTGCCAGCAGCCACCGAGGGCCGCGCACAGATACGCAGTATTTT
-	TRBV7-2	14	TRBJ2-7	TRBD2	CASSLARGSDEQYF	TGTGCCAGCAGCTTAGCGCGCGGGAGCGATGAGCAGTACTTC
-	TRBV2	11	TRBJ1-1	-	CASQSNTEAFF	TGTGCCAGCCAATCGAACACTGAAGCTTTCTTT
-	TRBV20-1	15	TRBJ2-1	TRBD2	CSARVLAGTYNEQFF	TGCAGTGCTAGAGTACTAGCGGGAACCTACAATGAGCAGTTCTTC
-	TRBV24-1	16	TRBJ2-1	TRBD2	CATSRAGGASYNAQFF	TGTGCCACCAGTCGCGCGGGAGGGGCCTCCTACAATGCGCAGTTCTTC
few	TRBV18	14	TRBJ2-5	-	CASSGLSGQETQYF	TGTGCCAGCTCCGGACTGAGCGGTCAAGAGACCCAGTACTTC
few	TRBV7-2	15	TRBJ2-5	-	CASSLVKGFQETQYF	TGTGCCAGCAGCTTAGTTAAGGGGTTTCAAGAGACCCAGTACTTC
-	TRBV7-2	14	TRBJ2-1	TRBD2	CASSLIAGGDEQLF	TGTGCCAGCAGCCTGATAGCGGGAGGGGATGAGCAGTTATTC
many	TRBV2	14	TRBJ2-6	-	CASTTGPGANVLTF	TGTGCCAGCACTACAGGGCCTGGGGCCAACGTCCTGACTTTC
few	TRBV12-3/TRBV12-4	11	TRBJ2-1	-	CASSLTTEQFF	TGTGCCAGCAGTTTGACAACTGAGCAGTTCTTC
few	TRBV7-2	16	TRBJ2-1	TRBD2	CASSLILAGAYNEQFF	TGTGCCAGCAGCTTAATCTTAGCGGGAGCCTACAATGAGCAGTTCTTC
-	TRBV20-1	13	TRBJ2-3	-	CSARDPQGRYAYF	TGCAGTGCTAGAGACCCCCAGGGCAGATACGCGTATTTT
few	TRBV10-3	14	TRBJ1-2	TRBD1	CAIRAGDRVDGYTF	TGTGCCATCAGGGCGGGGGACAGGGTCGACGGCTACACCTTC